This is a list of T cell receptor beta chains from one sample in a study of CD8 T cells in ankylosing spondylitis. Via MiXCR, TCRdb re-called the 5' RACE reads, giving one row per CDR3 protein. The sample holds more than 400,000 distinct CDR3 sequences, roughly 5% seen once. The specimen sequenced was blood, either unsorted or a sorted T cell fraction (not recorded which). These receptors all come from a male donor with ankylosing spondylitis. Each CDR3 is given with its conserved first and last residue. The order of the fields is V gene, D gene, CDR3 length, J gene, clone size, CDR3 DNA, CDR3 protein. A D gene is named only where the DNA matches it firmly. Rows give clone size only sometimes, using once, few, many, or a class for an expanded clone.

TRBV9,TRBD1,17,TRBJ2-2,many,TGTGCCAGCAGCGTCGCCCCCGGGACAGGGAACACCGGGGAGCTGTTTTTT,CASSVAPGTGNTGELFF
TRBV2,TRBD1,15,TRBJ2-7,-,TGTGCCAGCAGTGATTCGCCAGGGGGATCCTACGAGCAGTACTTC,CASSDSPGGSYEQYF
TRBV25-1,TRBD1,14,TRBJ1-1,many,TGTGCCAGCAGCATAGGGGGCGTGGGCACTGAAGCTTTCTTT,CASSIGGVGTEAFF
TRBV28,-,15,TRBJ2-2,-,TGTGCCAGCAGTTACGGGGGAGCGAACACCGGGGAGCTGTTTTTT,CASSYGGANTGELFF
TRBV10-3,TRBD2,16,TRBJ2-1,many,TGTGCCATCAGTGAGTTAGCGGGGCCCTCCTACAATGAGCAGTTCTTC,CAISELAGPSYNEQFF
TRBV4-3,-,15,TRBJ2-5,-,TGCGCCAGCAGAGGGTCCCTAGAGTACCAAGAGACCCAGTACTTC,CASRGSLEYQETQYF
TRBV20-1,-,18,TRBJ2-5,-,TGCTGTGCTAGAGATCTCATGGGCCGCAGGGCCCCCCAAGAGACCCAGTACTTC,CCARDLMGRRAPQETQYF
TRBV7-9,-,16,TRBJ2-2,few,TGTGCCAGCAGCAACCGGGACACAAAGAACACCGGGGAGCTGTTTTTT,CASSNRDTKNTGELFF
TRBV12-3/TRBV12-4,TRBD2,13,TRBJ2-3,few,TGTGCCAGCAGTTCCCTTGGGAGGGAGAAGAAGTATTTT,CASSSLGREKKYF
TRBV28,TRBD1,19,TRBJ2-2,many,TGTGCCAGCAGTTATAACCAAATAACCGGGACAGGGAACACCGGGGAGCTGTTTTTT,CASSYNQITGTGNTGELFF
TRBV5-1,TRBD1,14,TRBJ2-7,many,TGCGCCAGCAGCTTGGGGACAGGGAATGGGGAGCAGTACTTC,CASSLGTGNGEQYF
TRBV12-3/TRBV12-4,-,15,TRBJ1-6,many,TGTGCCAGCACTTCCAGCGGCAGGGTGTCTTCACCCCTCCACTTT,CASTSSGRVSSPLHF
TRBV9,TRBD2,15,TRBJ2-1,many,TGTGCCAGCAGCGCGGGACTAGCGGGGGGGAATGAGCAGTTCTTC,CASSAGLAGGNEQFF
TRBV24-1,-,15,TRBJ2-5,-,TGTGCCACCAGTGATTTTAGAGGGTCCCAAGAGACCCAGTACTTC,CATSDFRGSQETQYF
TRBV15,-,16,TRBJ2-3,few,TGTGCCACCAGCAGAGCCCCGGGGGCCGAAGCAGATACGCAGTATTTT,CATSRAPGAEADTQYF
TRBV20-1,-,15,TRBJ2-1,many,TGCAGTGCCGAGGGGTCCCTTCTGCCATACAATGAGCAGTTCTTC,CSAEGSLLPYNEQFF
TRBV5-1,-,14,TRBJ1-1,many,TGCGCCAGCAGCTTGGGAGGACCTAATACTGAAGCTTTCTTT,CASSLGGPNTEAFF
TRBV9,-,15,TRBJ2-6,-,TGTGCCAGCAGCGCTAACAGGGCTGGGGCCAACGTCCTGACTTTC,CASSANRAGANVLTF
TRBV20-1,TRBD1,14,TRBJ1-2,-,TGCAGTGCTAGAGAAGGAAGGCAGGGGGAGGGCTACACCTTC,CSAREGRQGEGYTF
TRBV13,TRBD2,18,TRBJ2-1,-,TGTGCCAGCAGCCGAGGACTAGCGGGAGGCCTCCGATACAATGAGCAGTTCTTC,CASSRGLAGGLRYNEQFF
TRBV20-1,TRBD2,16,TRBJ2-2,many,TGCAGTGCTAGAATCCCGGGACTACCGCCCATGAGGGAGCTGTTTTTT,CSARIPGLPPMRELFF
TRBV11-2,-,14,TRBJ2-5,few,TGTGCCAGCAGCTTCCAGTCGCGCGGGGAGACCCAGTACTTC,CASSFQSRGETQYF
TRBV29-1,TRBD2,16,TRBJ2-2,many,TGCAGCGTTGGAGGTTCTGCGGGAGGGAACACCGGGGAGCTGTTTTTT,CSVGGSAGGNTGELFF
TRBV18,-,14,TRBJ1-2,-,TGTGCCAGCTCACCATATCAAGCTAACTATGGCTACACCTTC,CASSPYQANYGYTF
TRBV20-1,-,14,TRBJ2-3,-,TGCAGTGCTAGTGCCGGGTCTTCGGCAGATACGCAGTATTTT,CSASAGSSADTQYF
TRBV2,TRBD1,11,TRBJ2-5,few,TGTGCCAGCAGCGCCCGGGACAGGGAACCCTTC,CASSARDREPF
TRBV4-2,-,15,TRBJ1-5,many,TGTGCCAGCAGCCAAGATTGGGAGAGGGATCAGCCCCAGCATTTT,CASSQDWERDQPQHF
TRBV7-2,TRBD2,17,TRBJ2-2,many,TGTGCCAGCAGCTTAATGCCTAGCGGAGCACTTACCGGGGAGCTGTTTTTT,CASSLMPSGALTGELFF
TRBV20-1,-,13,TRBJ1-3,few,TGCAGTGCTAAGAAGCGGGAGGGAAACACCATATATTTT,CSAKKREGNTIYF
TRBV7-2,-,15,TRBJ2-2,few,TGTGCCAGCAGCCGGATCCGGGGCCGGCCCGGGGAGCTGTTTTTT,CASSRIRGRPGELFF